The 20 T cell receptor beta chains given below trace back to one sample, sequenced in a study of blood T cell repertoires in COVID-19. Produced via immunoSEQ multiplex PCR; TCRdb's table is partial and in-frame only. The repertoire consists of some 190,000 clones, with more than 70% occurring once and the leading ten covering approximately 10%. Material for sequencing was peripheral blood. These receptors were collected from a woman of 80 years or more with active or convalescent COVID-19.

The chain couples TRBV19 to TRBJ2-3; a weak D match, TRBD2 (6 bases). V lost 5 bases to trimming and J lost 2 bases, with 17 bases between them. Germline assignment: CDR1 LNHDA and CDR2 SQIVND (reference sequence). The CDR3 totals 16 residues. The CDR3 region is CASSPKGLGDTDTQYF. The CDR3 nucleotides are TGTGCCAGTAGTCCAAAGGGACTGGGCGACACAGATACGCAGTATTTT.

The genes are TRBV6-5 and TRBJ1-5; D ambiguous. Trimming cost V 8 bases and J 4 bases, with 15 bases left between them. The CDR3 loop spans 14 amino acids. Germline assignment: CDR1 MNHEY and CDR2 SVGAGI. CDR3 DNA sequence: TGTGCCAGCCGTCACCCCGGAGAGAATCAGCCCCAGCATTTT. Its protein product is CASRHPGENQPQHF.

V usage is TRBV30 and J usage is TRBJ2-3, with TRBD2 matching over 8 bases. Germline loops: CDR1 GTSNPN, CDR2 SVGIG (reference sequence). The CDR3 runs to 15 residues. V lost 1 base to trimming and J lost 0 bases; unmatched junction nucleotides: 3. The CDR3 reads CAWSGSGASTDTQYF. CDR3 DNA: TGTGCCTGGAGTGGTAGCGGGGCTAGCACAGATACGCAGTATTTT.

The V and J genes are TRBV7-6 and TRBJ2-1; D may be TRBD2 (5 bases). Germline V gene sequence: CDR1 SGHVS, CDR2 FNYEAQ. CDR3 size: 17 residues. Trimming removed 5 bases from V and 6 bases from J, with 23 bases in between. CDR3 nucleotide sequence: TGTGCCAGCAGCAGCCCGCGGACTTCCCGAACCATCAATGAGCAGTTCTTC. It codes for CASSSPRTSRTINEQFF.

This clone has a handful of counts. The chain is built from TRBV14 and TRBJ1-6, with D possibly matching TRBD1 (6 bases). V lost 3 bases to trimming and J lost 7 bases, with 16 bases between them. The V gene's germline CDR1 is SGHDN and CDR2 FVKESK. CDR3 length equals 16 residues. For the CDR3, the DNA is TGTGCCAGCAGCCACCTAGACGGCAGGGGCAATTCACCCCTCCACTTT. Protein sequence: CASSHLDGRGNSPLHF.

The J gene is TRBJ1-4, the V gene TRBV7-8; D is undetermined. Germline V lookup: CDR1 SGHVS, CDR2 FQNEAQ. Trimming stripped 5 bases from V and 15 bases from J, with 28 bases between. CDR3 length: 16 residues. The CDR3: CASSLLYGANEKLLFF. CDR3 bases: TGTGCCAGCAGCCTCTTATACGGAGCGAATGAAAAACTGTTGTTTTTT. Variable domain in full (rest from reference TRBV7-8 and TRBJ1-4): GAGVSQSPRYKVAKRGQDVALRCDPISGHVSLFWYQQALGQGPEFLTYFQNEAQLDKSGLPSDRFFAERPEGSVSTLKIQRTQQEDSAVYLCASSLLYGANEKLLFFGSGTQLSVL.

The chain has TRBV6-5 and TRBJ1-2; D uncertain. Germline CDR1 is MNHEY and CDR2 is SVGAGI. The CDR3 runs 14 residues. V lost 6 bases to trimming and J lost 2 bases, with 13 bases between them. CDR3 region: CASRSTIGNYGYTF. The CDR3 region has the DNA TGTGCCAGCAGATCGACGATCGGGAACTATGGCTACACCTTC.

The chain has TRBV4-2 and TRBJ1-2, with D perhaps matching TRBD1 (6 bases). The CDR3 is 17 amino acids. V was shortened by 0 bases and J by 4 bases, with 18 bases between the two germline ends. Germline CDR1 LGHNA, CDR2 YNFKEQ. The CDR3 region has the DNA TGTGCCAGCAGCCAAGATTACGGGACATGGCTTTTCTATGGCTACACCTTC. Its translation is CASSQDYGTWLFYGYTF.

This sequence joins TRBV6-5 and TRBJ1-6; perhaps TRBD1 as D (5 bases). V was cut by 5 bases and J by 8 bases, with 13 bases left in between. Germline CDR1 reads MNHEY; CDR2 reads SVGAGI. The CDR3 runs to 14 residues. The CDR3 DNA sequence: TGTGCCAGCAGTCTCCGGGGGACGGATTCACCCCTCCACTTT. Residues: CASSLRGTDSPLHF.

This clone was recorded only once. The rearrangement uses TRBV27 and TRBJ2-1, with 11 positions matching TRBD2. The CDR3 runs 18 residues. V dropped 2 bases and J dropped 4; count of bases not matched to a gene: 10. Per germline, CDR1 MNHEY and CDR2 SMNVEV (reference sequence). CDR3 DNA: TGTGCCAGCAGTTTAAGGTCAATGGGACTAGCGGCTTACAATGAGCAGTTCTTC. As protein: CASSLRSMGLAAYNEQFF.

J is TRBJ2-7 and V is TRBV19, with D uncertain. CDR1 is LNHDA, CDR2 SQIVND, per germline (reference sequence). The CDR3 length is 13 residues. Trimming left V 7 bases short and J 2 bases short, with 12 bases between. CDR3 sequence reads: CASTAAATYEQYF. The DNA for the CDR3 is TGTGCCAGTACGGCGGCGGCCACCTACGAGCAGTACTTC. The full variable domain, with the rest looked up from reference TRBV19 and TRBJ2-7, is DGGITQSPKYLFRKEGQNVTLSCEQNLNHDAMYWYRQDPGQGLRLIYYSQIVNDFQKGDIAEGYSVSREKKESFPLTVTSAQKNPTAFYLCASTAAATYEQYFGPGTRLTVT.

The J gene is TRBJ2-5, the V gene TRBV7-6; D may be TRBD1 (6 bases). V lost 1 base to trimming and J lost 2 bases, with 8 bases between them. CDR3 length equals 14 residues. Germline CDR1 is SGHVS and CDR2 is FNYEAQ. CDR3 in DNA: TGTGCCAGCAGCTTAGGGACAGAACAAGAGACCCAGTACTTC. Translating it yields CASSLGTEQETQYF.

The CDR3 region has the DNA TGTGCCAGCAGCCCGAGGGTCAACACCTATAATTCACCCCTCCACTTT. Its translation: CASSPRVNTYNSPLHF. V and J are TRBV7-8 and TRBJ1-6; no firm D call. CDR1 is SGHVS and CDR2 is FQNEAQ in the germline V gene. With 5 bases removed from V and 2 bases from J, the gap between germline ends came to 13 bases. This CDR3 has 16 amino acids.

This chain uses TRBV6-1 with TRBJ2-7; 12 bases are a match to TRBD2. Losses at the gene ends were 0 bases for V and 3 bases for J; bases not matched to a gene: 6. Germline V gene data show CDR1 as MNHNS and CDR2 as SASEGT. This CDR3 spans 17 amino acids. CDR3 region: CASSEATSGSRNYEQYF. CDR3 DNA sequence: TGTGCCAGCAGTGAAGCGACTAGCGGGAGTAGAAACTACGAGCAGTACTTC.

This sequence joins TRBV13 and TRBJ1-1; the match to TRBD1 covers 8 bases. There are 13 residues in the CDR3. After removal of 5 bases from V and 7 bases from J, the junction contained 6 bases not matched to a gene. Germline CDR1 and CDR2: PRHDT and FYEKMQ (reference sequence). The CDR3, as DNA: TGTGCCAGCAGCCTCAGACAGGGGCTTGAAGCTTTCTTT. Translated: CASSLRQGLEAFF.

This clone has just a few counts. This sequence joins TRBV3-1 (or the pseudogene TRBV3-2) and TRBJ1-2; D not certain. V gave up 5 bases and J gave up 6 bases, with 16 bases separating them. The length of the CDR3 is 14 residues. CDR1 and CDR2 (germline): LGHDT, YNNKEL (reference sequence). As DNA, the CDR3 is TGTGCCAGCAGCGGATGGGGAGAGGGTCATGGCTACACCTTC. Protein: CASSGWGEGHGYTF.

The rearrangement joins TRBV4-1 to TRBJ1-5; possible D gene TRBD1, 5 bases. The CDR3 has 16 amino acids. Germline V gene lookup returns CDR1 MGHRA and CDR2 YSYEKL. Trimming took 0 bases from V and 0 from J, leaving 9 bases between them. The CDR3 spells CASSQEEGYSNQPQHF. CDR3 bases: TGCGCCAGCAGCCAAGAGGAGGGGTATAGCAATCAGCCCCAGCATTTT.

The V call is TRBV19, the J call TRBJ2-1; 8 bases fit TRBD2. This CDR3 spans 13 amino acids. CDR1 is LNHDA and CDR2 is SQIVND in the germline V gene (reference sequence). V lost 7 bases to trimming and J lost 8 bases; unmatched junction nucleotides: 7. CDR3 bases: TGTGCCAGTACCGGACTAGCCCTCCATGAGCAGTTCTTC. The encoded protein is CASTGLALHEQFF.

The gene calls are TRBV7-3 and TRBJ2-4, with 9 bases that match TRBD1. The length of the CDR3 is 17 residues. CDR1 is SGHTA and CDR2 is FQGTGA in the germline V gene. V dropped 5 bases and J dropped 7; count of bases not matched to a gene: 15. CDR3 bases: TGTGCCAGCAGCCCGCCCACAGGGGGCATTGGGCTGAACATTCAGTACTTC. Translating gives CASSPPTGGIGLNIQYF.

This chain connects TRBV5-1 to TRBJ2-3, with 8 bases aligning to TRBD1. Germline CDR1 reads SGHRS; CDR2 reads YFSETQ. The length of the CDR3 is 15 residues. V shed 4 bases and J 3 bases; nucleotides not matched to a gene: 7. The CDR3 protein is CASSHVGQGTDTQYF. The CDR3 DNA follows: TGCGCCAGCAGCCATGTCGGACAGGGAACAGATACGCAGTATTTT.